This passage covers 8 T cell receptor beta chains from one sample sequenced in a study of blood T cells in healthy people across ages. A sample-barcoded 5' primer and a J-beta primer mix were used in a second PCR of roughly 7 to 11 cycles. TCRdb re-derived calls from the 5' RACE reads in MiXCR, one entry per CDR3 protein. This table has just over 800,000 distinct CDR3 sequences, about 62% appearing once. What was sequenced was blood. These receptor sequences come from a man in his thirties or forties in good health.

This chain joins TRBV27 and TRBJ2-5; no clear D. The CDR3 runs 13 residues. From germline, CDR1 is MNHEY and CDR2 SMNVEV (reference sequence). V lost 4 bases and J lost 2, with 8 bases in between. The CDR3 here is CASSSVAQETQYF. The DNA of the CDR3 is TGTGCCAGCAGTTCGGTAGCTCAAGAGACCCAGTACTTC.

The genes are TRBV5-1 and TRBJ2-7; D is uncertain. Trimming removed 0 bases at V and 1 base at J, with 11 bases between. CDR3 length equals 15 residues. The V gene's germline CDR1 is SGHRS and CDR2 YFSETQ. CDR3 sequence reads: CASSLGRDASYEQYF. Written as DNA, the CDR3 is TGCGCCAGCAGCTTGGGTAGGGATGCTTCCTACGAGCAGTACTTC.

The chain links TRBV28 to TRBJ2-2; D remains ambiguous. The CDR3 has 13 amino acids. Germline CDR1 MDHEN, CDR2 SYDVKM. V was pared by 5 bases and J by 4 bases, with 8 bases between. The CDR3 is CASSREVTGELFF. The CDR3 nucleotides are TGTGCCAGCAGTCGAGAGGTCACCGGGGAGCTGTTTTTT.

The chain uses TRBV6-5 and TRBJ1-2; possible D gene TRBD1, 6 bases. From germline, CDR1 is MNHEY and CDR2 SVGAGI. V lost 4 bases, J lost 10 bases, and 22 bases lay in between. The CDR3 totals 15 residues. The CDR3 region is CASSFTRTAPNDYTF. In DNA form, the CDR3 reads TGTGCCAGCAGTTTCACGCGGACAGCTCCAAATGACTACACCTTC.

V is TRBV4-2 and J is TRBJ2-6, with D possibly matching TRBD2 (5 bases). The germline V and J ends were trimmed by 0 bases and 2 bases, with 8 bases remaining between them. Germline assignment: CDR1 LGHNA and CDR2 YNFKEQ. The CDR3 spans 16 residues. CDR3 sequence: CASSQEPGTGANVLTF. The CDR3 DNA is TGTGCCAGCAGCCAAGAACCGGGGACTGGGGCCAACGTCCTGACTTTC.

The chain combines TRBV2 with TRBJ2-1; 7 positions agree with TRBD2. V shed 1 base and J 6 bases; nucleotides not matched to a gene: 12. The CDR3 consists of 17 residues. CDR1 is SNHLY and CDR2 is FYNNEI in the germline V gene. In nucleotides, the CDR3 is TGTGCCAGCAGTGAAGTCACAGCTTTAACGGGGGGCAATGAGCAGTTCTTC. It specifies CASSEVTALTGGNEQFF.

The rearrangement joins TRBV2 to TRBJ2-1, with D tentatively TRBD1 (6 bases). Germline V gene lookup returns CDR1 SNHLY and CDR2 FYNNEI. CDR3 length equals 15 residues. V lost 5 bases and J 8 bases, leaving 19 bases between the germline ends. As DNA, the CDR3 is TGTGCCAGCAGTAAGCTTAGCCAGGGGATCGATGAGCAGTTCTTC. Residues: CASSKLSQGIDEQFF.

The rearrangement joins TRBV5-1 to TRBJ1-1; D perhaps matches TRBD1 (6 bases). This CDR3 comprises 14 residues. Trimming pared 5 bases from V and 7 bases from J, leaving 18 bases between. The V gene's germline CDR1 is SGHRS and CDR2 YFSETQ. The CDR3 DNA follows: TGCGCCAGCAGTGCGGCGGGGGGCGAAAGTGAAGCTTTCTTT. It specifies CASSAAGGESEAFF.